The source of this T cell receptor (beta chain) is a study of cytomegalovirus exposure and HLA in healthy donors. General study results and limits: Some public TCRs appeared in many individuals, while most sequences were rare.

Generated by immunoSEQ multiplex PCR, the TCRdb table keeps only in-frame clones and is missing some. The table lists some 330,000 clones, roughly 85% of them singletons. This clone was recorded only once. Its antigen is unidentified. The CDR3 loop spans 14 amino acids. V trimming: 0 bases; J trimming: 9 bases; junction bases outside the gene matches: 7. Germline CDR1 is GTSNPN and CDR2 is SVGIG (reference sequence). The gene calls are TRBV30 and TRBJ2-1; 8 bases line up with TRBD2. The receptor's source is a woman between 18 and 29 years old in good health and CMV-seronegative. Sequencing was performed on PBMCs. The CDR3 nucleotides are TGTGCCTGGAGTGTACTAGCGGTTGGCGGTGAGCAGTTCTTC. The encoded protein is CAWSVLAVGGEQFF.